The subject of this entry is one T cell receptor beta chain. This sample is part of a study of monozygotic twins with inflammatory bowel disease. Per individual sample, eight separate reactions were used to make cDNA. TCRdb reprocessed the 5' RACE reads; each CDR3 protein has one entry and no DNA is given. Its listing shows about 210,000 distinct CDR3 sequences. CDR1 is LNHNV, CDR2 YYDKDF, per germline (reference sequence). There are 16 residues in the CDR3. The chain combines TRBV15 with TRBJ2-3; TCRdb outputs TRBD2, but without DNA this stays unchecked. The sequencing sample was made of blood. This TCR was sampled from a human donor with ulcerative colitis or Crohn's disease, or a healthy co-twin of an affected twin (not recorded which). CDR3 region: CATSGEGAGPADTQYF.